This T cell receptor beta chain comes out of a study of T cell responses to AZD1222 COVID-19 vaccine. Notes on the study in general: In the spike-specific TCR repertoire, nearly half reportedly target unmutated variant regions. Baseline seropositives among AZD1222 recipients totaled only 5 to 7.

Sequencing was performed with immunoSEQ multiplex PCR; in TCRdb, only in-frame clones are kept and a portion is missing. Of more than 150,000 clones listed, around 87% are singletons. On this clone itself: Its target is not known.

The CDR3 is 15 residues long. V lost 5 bases, J lost 5 bases, and 3 bases stayed unmatched. Germline assignment: CDR1 LNHDA and CDR2 SQIVND (reference sequence). Doses given second, at about 4 or about 12 weeks, were pooled. The sequence was collected from an adult who received the AZD1222 COVID-19 vaccine. The chain uses TRBV19 and TRBJ2-3, with 14 bases matching TRBD2. Source: peripheral blood, taken 28 days after the second AZD1222 dose. In DNA, the CDR3 is TGTGCCAGTAGTTCCGGGACTAGCGGGAGAGATACGCAGTATTTT. Protein sequence: CASSSGTSGRDTQYF.